A selection of T cell receptor beta chains follows, all from one sample in a study of OX40 agonist ivuxolimab in advanced cancers. Data came from immunoSEQ multiplex PCR; TCRdb stores just in-frame clones and leaves some out. The sample comprises 43,000 or so clones, around 88% of which are singletons, and 11% to 15% rests with the top ten. Specimen: CD4+ or CD8+ T cells sorted from blood, collected in a trial of the OX40 agonist ivuxolimab. These receptors were collected from an adult with an advanced solid tumor such as melanoma, head and neck, liver or kidney cancer. Both conserved end residues are part of each CDR3. The order of the fields is D gene, J gene, V gene, clone size, CDR3 protein, CDR3 DNA. D genes are given only for firm matches. Clone size is shown for a subset of rows, as once, few, many or a class of expanded clone.

d_call: TRBD2
j_call: TRBJ2-7
v_call: TRBV6-6
clone_size: -
cdr3_aa: CASSYRGRGVEQYF
cdr3_nt: TGTGCCAGCAGTTACCGCGGGAGGGGAGTCGAGCAGTACTTC

d_call: -
j_call: TRBJ2-1
v_call: TRBV13
clone_size: -
cdr3_aa: CASSWTGALADNEQFF
cdr3_nt: TGTGCCAGCAGCTGGACAGGGGCACTAGCGGACAATGAGCAGTTCTTC

d_call: -
j_call: TRBJ1-1
v_call: TRBV5-1
clone_size: -
cdr3_aa: CASSFKGSPAEAFF
cdr3_nt: TGCGCCAGCAGCTTCAAGGGGTCCCCAGCTGAAGCTTTCTTT

d_call: -
j_call: TRBJ1-1
v_call: TRBV19
clone_size: -
cdr3_aa: CASSPRTGEAFF
cdr3_nt: TGTGCCAGTAGTCCGCGTACAGGTGAAGCTTTCTTT

d_call: -
j_call: TRBJ2-4
v_call: TRBV9
clone_size: -
cdr3_aa: CASSGGTAKNIQYF
cdr3_nt: TGTGCCAGCAGCGGCGGGACAGCAAAAAACATTCAGTACTTC

d_call: -
j_call: TRBJ1-4
v_call: TRBV28
clone_size: -
cdr3_aa: CASSSAGGTNEKLFF
cdr3_nt: TGTGCCAGCAGTTCCGCTGGGGGTACGAATGAAAAACTGTTTTTT

d_call: -
j_call: TRBJ2-7
v_call: TRBV28
clone_size: once
cdr3_aa: CASSSPPGGGRYEQYF
cdr3_nt: TGTGCCAGCAGTTCTCCCCCAGGGGGGGGCAGGTACGAGCAGTACTTC

d_call: -
j_call: TRBJ1-2
v_call: TRBV27
clone_size: -
cdr3_aa: CASSETGPNYGYTF
cdr3_nt: TGTGCCAGCAGTGAGACAGGTCCCAACTATGGCTACACCTTC

d_call: TRBD2
j_call: TRBJ2-2
v_call: TRBV7-9
clone_size: -
cdr3_aa: CASSFPITSGVNTGELFF
cdr3_nt: TGTGCCAGCAGCTTCCCAATTACTAGCGGGGTTAACACCGGGGAGCTGTTTTTT

d_call: TRBD2
j_call: TRBJ2-1
v_call: TRBV9
clone_size: few
cdr3_aa: CASSVASGIGNEQFF
cdr3_nt: TGTGCCAGCAGCGTAGCTAGCGGGATAGGTAATGAGCAGTTCTTC

d_call: TRBD1
j_call: TRBJ2-7
v_call: TRBV6-6
clone_size: -
cdr3_aa: CAIRDRGLEQYF
cdr3_nt: TGTGCCATCAGGGACAGGGGCCTGGAGCAGTACTTC

d_call: -
j_call: TRBJ2-7
v_call: TRBV9
clone_size: -
cdr3_aa: CASSQRGRSYEQYF
cdr3_nt: TGTGCCAGCAGCCAACGGGGACGGAGCTACGAGCAGTACTTC

d_call: TRBD1
j_call: TRBJ2-7
v_call: TRBV5-5
clone_size: -
cdr3_aa: CASSSGQGSYEQYF
cdr3_nt: TGTGCCAGCAGCTCGGGACAGGGTTCTTACGAGCAGTACTTC

d_call: -
j_call: TRBJ1-1
v_call: TRBV15
clone_size: -
cdr3_aa: CATKRTGGEAFF
cdr3_nt: TGTGCCACCAAGAGGACTGGTGGAGAAGCTTTCTTT

d_call: -
j_call: TRBJ1-4
v_call: TRBV2
clone_size: -
cdr3_aa: CASSDRAWNEKLFF
cdr3_nt: TGTGCCAGCAGTGACAGGGCCTGGAATGAAAAACTGTTTTTT

d_call: -
j_call: TRBJ2-1
v_call: TRBV7-9
clone_size: -
cdr3_aa: CASSRAGNEQFF
cdr3_nt: TGTGCCAGCAGCCGGGCCGGGAATGAGCAGTTCTTC

d_call: -
j_call: TRBJ2-7
v_call: TRBV6-5
clone_size: -
cdr3_aa: CASSRVASYEQYF
cdr3_nt: TGTGCCAGTTCGAGGGTGGCGAGCTACGAGCAGTACTTC

d_call: -
j_call: TRBJ2-7
v_call: TRBV20-1
clone_size: -
cdr3_aa: CSSYEQYF
cdr3_nt: TGCAGTAGTTACGAGCAGTACTTC

d_call: TRBD1
j_call: TRBJ2-3
v_call: TRBV19
clone_size: -
cdr3_aa: CASAPGQGSTDTQYF
cdr3_nt: TGTGCCAGTGCTCCGGGACAGGGGAGCACAGATACGCAGTATTTT

d_call: -
j_call: TRBJ2-1
v_call: TRBV10-1
clone_size: -
cdr3_aa: CASGGNLYNEQFF
cdr3_nt: TGCGCCAGCGGAGGGAATTTGTACAATGAGCAGTTCTTC

d_call: -
j_call: TRBJ1-4
v_call: TRBV11-2
clone_size: once
cdr3_aa: CASSLLDGTNEKLFF
cdr3_nt: TGTGCCAGCAGCCTCCTCGACGGTACGAATGAAAAACTGTTTTTT

d_call: TRBD1
j_call: TRBJ1-5
v_call: TRBV28
clone_size: -
cdr3_aa: CASSETGEGLNQPQHF
cdr3_nt: TGTGCCAGCAGCGAAACAGGGGAGGGCCTCAATCAGCCCCAGCATTTT

d_call: -
j_call: TRBJ1-1
v_call: TRBV28
clone_size: -
cdr3_aa: CASSALNTEAFF
cdr3_nt: TGTGCCAGCAGCGCCCTGAACACTGAAGCTTTCTTT

d_call: TRBD1
j_call: TRBJ2-7
v_call: TRBV18
clone_size: -
cdr3_aa: CASSPGDRSISSYEQYF
cdr3_nt: TGTGCCAGCTCACCAGGGGACAGGAGCATCAGCTCCTACGAGCAGTACTTC

d_call: -
j_call: TRBJ2-3
v_call: TRBV2
clone_size: -
cdr3_aa: CASSDRIGGGYTQYF
cdr3_nt: TGTGCCAGCAGTGACAGGATTGGTGGTGGGTATACGCAGTATTTT

d_call: -
j_call: TRBJ2-1
v_call: TRBV5-6
clone_size: -
cdr3_aa: CASSLGLSQYNEQFF
cdr3_nt: TGTGCCAGCAGCTTGGGACTTTCACAGTACAATGAGCAGTTCTTC

d_call: -
j_call: TRBJ2-5
v_call: TRBV18
clone_size: -
cdr3_aa: CASSLSRGQETQYF
cdr3_nt: TGTGCCAGCTCTCTTTCACGGGGCCAAGAGACCCAGTACTTC

d_call: TRBD1
j_call: TRBJ2-7
v_call: TRBV27
clone_size: -
cdr3_aa: CASRAGQGPYEQYF
cdr3_nt: TGTGCCAGCAGGGCAGGACAGGGGCCTTACGAGCAGTACTTC

d_call: -
j_call: TRBJ1-2
v_call: TRBV11-2
clone_size: few
cdr3_aa: CASSLSGDGYTF
cdr3_nt: TGTGCCAGCAGCTTATCAGGGGATGGCTACACCTTC

d_call: -
j_call: TRBJ1-5
v_call: TRBV9
clone_size: -
cdr3_aa: CASSPGPNSNQPQHF
cdr3_nt: TGTGCCAGCAGCCCCGGACCCAATAGCAATCAGCCCCAGCATTTT

d_call: -
j_call: TRBJ1-1
v_call: TRBV6-1
clone_size: -
cdr3_aa: CASSEVGGAFF
cdr3_nt: TGTGCCAGCAGTGAAGTAGGTGGGGCTTTCTTT

d_call: -
j_call: TRBJ2-3
v_call: TRBV4-1
clone_size: -
cdr3_aa: CASSQIFDTQYF
cdr3_nt: TGCGCCAGCAGCCAAATATTCGATACGCAGTATTTT

d_call: -
j_call: TRBJ2-3
v_call: TRBV11-3
clone_size: -
cdr3_aa: CASSTHRGTDTQYF
cdr3_nt: TGTGCCAGCAGCACCCACAGGGGCACAGATACGCAGTATTTT

d_call: -
j_call: TRBJ1-1
v_call: TRBV20-1
clone_size: -
cdr3_aa: CSARGQSEAFF
cdr3_nt: TGCAGTGCTCGCGGACAGTCTGAAGCTTTCTTT

d_call: TRBD2
j_call: TRBJ2-1
v_call: TRBV7-9
clone_size: -
cdr3_aa: CASRTGTNHNEQFF
cdr3_nt: TGTGCCAGCAGAACCGGGACTAATCACAATGAGCAGTTCTTC

d_call: TRBD2
j_call: TRBJ2-1
v_call: TRBV18
clone_size: -
cdr3_aa: CASSPSTSRYYNEQFF
cdr3_nt: TGTGCCAGCTCACCATCGACTAGCAGATACTACAATGAGCAGTTCTTC

d_call: -
j_call: TRBJ2-1
v_call: TRBV6-1
clone_size: -
cdr3_aa: CASSESEGAYNEQFF
cdr3_nt: TGTGCCAGCAGTGAATCGGAGGGGGCCTACAATGAGCAGTTCTTC

d_call: -
j_call: TRBJ2-7
v_call: TRBV28
clone_size: -
cdr3_aa: CASTLNYEQYF
cdr3_nt: TGTGCCAGCACCCTCAATTACGAGCAGTACTTC

d_call: -
j_call: TRBJ1-2
v_call: TRBV19
clone_size: -
cdr3_aa: CASHTGVGASLYGYTF
cdr3_nt: TGTGCCAGCCATACTGGGGTAGGGGCGAGCCTCTATGGCTACACCTTC

d_call: -
j_call: TRBJ2-3
v_call: TRBV19
clone_size: -
cdr3_aa: CASRASLRGPDTQYF
cdr3_nt: TGTGCCAGTAGAGCTAGCTTGCGGGGACCAGATACGCAGTATTTT

d_call: -
j_call: TRBJ1-2
v_call: TRBV6-1
clone_size: -
cdr3_aa: CASSASLGRDGYTF
cdr3_nt: TGTGCCAGCAGTGCCTCCCTAGGGCGTGATGGCTACACCTTC

d_call: -
j_call: TRBJ1-1
v_call: TRBV14
clone_size: few
cdr3_aa: CASSAGLRNTEAFF
cdr3_nt: TGTGCCAGCAGCGCGGGACTCCGGAACACTGAAGCTTTCTTT